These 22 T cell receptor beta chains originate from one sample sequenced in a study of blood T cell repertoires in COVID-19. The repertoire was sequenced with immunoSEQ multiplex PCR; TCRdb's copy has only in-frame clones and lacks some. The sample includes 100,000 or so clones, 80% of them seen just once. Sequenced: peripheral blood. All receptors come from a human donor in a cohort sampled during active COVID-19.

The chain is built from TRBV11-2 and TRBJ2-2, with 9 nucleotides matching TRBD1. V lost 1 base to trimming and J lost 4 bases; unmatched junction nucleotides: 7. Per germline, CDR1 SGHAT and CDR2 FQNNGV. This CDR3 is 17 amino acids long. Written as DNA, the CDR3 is TGTGCCAGCAGCTTAGTACAGGGGGCGCTCGGCACCGGGGAGCTGTTTTTT. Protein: CASSLVQGALGTGELFF. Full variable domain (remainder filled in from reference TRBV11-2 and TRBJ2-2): EAGVAQSPRYKIIEKRQSVAFWCNPISGHATLYWYQQILGQGPKLLIQFQNNGVVDDSQLPKDRFSAERLKGVDSTLKIQPAKLEDSAVYLCASSLVQGALGTGELFFGEGSRLTVL.

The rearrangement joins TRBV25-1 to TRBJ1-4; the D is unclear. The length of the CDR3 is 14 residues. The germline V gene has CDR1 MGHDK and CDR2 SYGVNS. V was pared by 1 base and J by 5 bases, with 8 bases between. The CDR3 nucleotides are TGTGCCAGCAGTGAATTTTCCGAGAATGAAAAACTGTTTTTT. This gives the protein CASSEFSENEKLFF.

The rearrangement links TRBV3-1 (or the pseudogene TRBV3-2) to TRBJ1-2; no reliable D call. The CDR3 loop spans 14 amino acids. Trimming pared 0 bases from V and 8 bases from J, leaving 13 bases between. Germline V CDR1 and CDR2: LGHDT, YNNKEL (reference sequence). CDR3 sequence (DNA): TGTGCCAGCAGCCAAGAGGGCCTGTTACGGGGCTACACCTTC. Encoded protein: CASSQEGLLRGYTF.

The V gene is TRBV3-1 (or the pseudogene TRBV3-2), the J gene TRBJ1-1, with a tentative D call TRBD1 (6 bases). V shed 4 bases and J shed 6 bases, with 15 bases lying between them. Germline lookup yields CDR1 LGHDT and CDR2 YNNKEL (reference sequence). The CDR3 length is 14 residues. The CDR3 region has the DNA TGTGCCAGCAGCCCTACGTACAGGGAAGCTGAAGCTTTCTTT. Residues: CASSPTYREAEAFF.

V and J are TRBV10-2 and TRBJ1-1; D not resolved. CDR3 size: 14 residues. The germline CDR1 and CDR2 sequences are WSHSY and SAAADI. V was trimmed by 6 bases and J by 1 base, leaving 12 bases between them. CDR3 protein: CASSPRAGNTEAFF. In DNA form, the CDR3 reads TGCGCCAGCAGCCCGAGGGCAGGGAACACTGAAGCTTTCTTT.

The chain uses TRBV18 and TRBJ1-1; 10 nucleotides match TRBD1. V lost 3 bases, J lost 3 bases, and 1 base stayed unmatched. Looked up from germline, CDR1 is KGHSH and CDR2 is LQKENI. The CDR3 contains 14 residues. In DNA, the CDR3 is TGTGCCAGCTCACCGGACAGGGGGGACACTGAAGCTTTCTTT. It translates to CASSPDRGDTEAFF.

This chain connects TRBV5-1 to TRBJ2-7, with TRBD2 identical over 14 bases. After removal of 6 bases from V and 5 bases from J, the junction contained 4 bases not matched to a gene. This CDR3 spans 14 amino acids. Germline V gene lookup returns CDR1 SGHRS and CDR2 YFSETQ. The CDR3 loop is CASNMGLAGDEQYF. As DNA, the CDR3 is TGCGCCAGCAACATGGGACTAGCGGGAGACGAGCAGTACTTC.

The chain's CDR3 is CARERGSGKDEQYF. CDR3 nucleotide sequence: TGCGCCCGTGAGCGGGGGAGTGGAAAGGACGAGCAGTACTTC. The chain employs TRBV10-1 and TRBJ2-7; 8 bases are a match to TRBD2. The CDR3 runs 14 residues. Trimming took 11 bases from V and 5 from J; bases not matched to a gene: 14. Germline V lookup: CDR1 WNHNN, CDR2 SYGVQD (reference sequence).

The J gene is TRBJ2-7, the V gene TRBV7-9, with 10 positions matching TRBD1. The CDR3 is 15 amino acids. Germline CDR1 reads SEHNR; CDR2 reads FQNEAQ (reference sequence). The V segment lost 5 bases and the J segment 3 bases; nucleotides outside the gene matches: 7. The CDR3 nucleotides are TGTGCCAGCAGCCGTGACAGGGGGCGCGTCTACGAGCAGTACTTC. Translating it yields CASSRDRGRVYEQYF.

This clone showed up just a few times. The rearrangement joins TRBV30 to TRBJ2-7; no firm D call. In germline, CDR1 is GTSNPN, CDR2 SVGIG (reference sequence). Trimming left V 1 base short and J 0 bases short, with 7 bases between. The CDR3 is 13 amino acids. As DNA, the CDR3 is TGTGCCTGGAGTGGGCAGAACTCCTACGAGCAGTACTTC. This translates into CAWSGQNSYEQYF.

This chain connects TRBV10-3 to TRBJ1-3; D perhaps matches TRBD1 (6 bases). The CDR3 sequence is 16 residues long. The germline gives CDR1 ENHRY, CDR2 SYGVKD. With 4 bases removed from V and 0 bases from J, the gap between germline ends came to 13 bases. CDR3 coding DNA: TGTGCCATCAGTGGGGGGGGCAGCAACTCTGGAAACACCATATATTTT. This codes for CAISGGGSNSGNTIYF.

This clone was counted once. The CDR3 nucleotides are TGTGCCATCAGTGGGCCTCTCACTGGAAACACCATATATTTT. Translated, it gives CAISGPLTGNTIYF. The chain recombines TRBV10-3 with TRBJ1-3, with D unresolved. V was cut by 4 bases and J by 2 bases, with 9 bases left in between. The CDR3 length is 14 residues. From germline, CDR1 is ENHRY and CDR2 SYGVKD.

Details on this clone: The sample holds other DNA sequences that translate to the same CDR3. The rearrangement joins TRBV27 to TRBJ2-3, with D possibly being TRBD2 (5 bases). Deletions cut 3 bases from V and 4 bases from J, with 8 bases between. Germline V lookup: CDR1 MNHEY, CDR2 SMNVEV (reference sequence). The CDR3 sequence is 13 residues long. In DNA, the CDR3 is TGTGCCAGCAGTTTTTCGAGGGCAGATACGCAGTATTTT. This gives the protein CASSFSRADTQYF.

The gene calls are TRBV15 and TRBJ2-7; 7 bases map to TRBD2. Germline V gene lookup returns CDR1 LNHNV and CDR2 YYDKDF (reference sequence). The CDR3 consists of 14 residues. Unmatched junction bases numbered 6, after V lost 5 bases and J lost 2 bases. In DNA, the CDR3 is TGTGCCACCAGCCCGGGACTACCAGCCTACGAGCAGTACTTC. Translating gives CATSPGLPAYEQYF.

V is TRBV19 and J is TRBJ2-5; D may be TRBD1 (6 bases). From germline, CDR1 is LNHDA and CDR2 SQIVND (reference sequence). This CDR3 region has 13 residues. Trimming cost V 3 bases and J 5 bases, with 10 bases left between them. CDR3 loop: CASSIQGTETQYF. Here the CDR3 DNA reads TGTGCCAGTAGTATCCAGGGGACGGAGACCCAGTACTTC.

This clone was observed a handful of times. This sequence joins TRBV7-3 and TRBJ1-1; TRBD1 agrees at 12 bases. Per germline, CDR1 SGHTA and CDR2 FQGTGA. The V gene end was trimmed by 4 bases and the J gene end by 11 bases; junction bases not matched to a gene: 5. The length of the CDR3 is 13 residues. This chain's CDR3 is CASSSGTGGPAFF. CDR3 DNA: TGTGCCAGCAGCTCCGGGACAGGGGGCCCGGCTTTCTTT.

CDR3 DNA: TGTGCCAGCAACTTAAACGGGGGAACCGGGGAGCTGTTTTTT. Protein sequence: CASNLNGGTGELFF. This chain uses TRBV28 with TRBJ2-2; possible D gene TRBD2, 6 bases. Trimming stripped 7 bases from V and 5 bases from J, with 14 bases between. Germline loops: CDR1 MDHEN, CDR2 SYDVKM. The CDR3 consists of 14 residues. Variable domain in full (rest from reference TRBV28 and TRBJ2-2): DVKVTQSSRYLVKRTGEKVFLECVQDMDHENMFWYRQDPGLGLRLIYFSYDVKMKEKGDIPEGYSVSREKKERFSLILESASTNQTSMYLCASNLNGGTGELFFGEGSRLTVL.

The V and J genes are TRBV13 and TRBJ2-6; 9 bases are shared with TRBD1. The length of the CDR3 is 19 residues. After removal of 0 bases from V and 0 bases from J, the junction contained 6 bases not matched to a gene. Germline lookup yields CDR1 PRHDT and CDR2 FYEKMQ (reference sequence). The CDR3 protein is CASSLGFRQGGSGANVLTF. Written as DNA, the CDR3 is TGTGCCAGCAGCTTAGGCTTCAGACAGGGGGGCTCTGGGGCCAACGTCCTGACTTTC.

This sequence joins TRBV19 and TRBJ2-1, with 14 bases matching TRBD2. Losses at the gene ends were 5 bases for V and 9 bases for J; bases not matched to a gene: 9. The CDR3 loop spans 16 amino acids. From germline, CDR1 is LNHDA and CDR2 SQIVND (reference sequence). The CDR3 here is CASSVSGTSGSTEQFF. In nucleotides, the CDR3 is TGTGCCAGTAGTGTTTCCGGGACTAGCGGGAGTACTGAGCAGTTCTTC. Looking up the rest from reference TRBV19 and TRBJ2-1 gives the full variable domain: DGGITQSPKYLFRKEGQNVTLSCEQNLNHDAMYWYRQDPGQGLRLIYYSQIVNDFQKGDIAEGYSVSREKKESFPLTVTSAQKNPTAFYLCASSVSGTSGSTEQFFGPGTRLTVL.

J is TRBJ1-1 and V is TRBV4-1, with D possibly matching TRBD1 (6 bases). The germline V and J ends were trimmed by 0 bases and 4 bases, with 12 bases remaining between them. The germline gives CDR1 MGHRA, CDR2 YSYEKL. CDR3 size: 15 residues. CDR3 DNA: TGCGCCAGCAGCCAAGATCCCCAGGGGACCACTGAAGCTTTCTTT. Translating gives CASSQDPQGTTEAFF.

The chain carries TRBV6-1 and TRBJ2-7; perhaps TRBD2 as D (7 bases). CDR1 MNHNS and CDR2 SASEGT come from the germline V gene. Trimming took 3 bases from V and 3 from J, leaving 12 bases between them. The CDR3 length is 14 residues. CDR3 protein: CASSEGRGGYEQYF. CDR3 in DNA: TGTGCCAGCAGTGAGGGGAGGGGGGGCTACGAGCAGTACTTC.

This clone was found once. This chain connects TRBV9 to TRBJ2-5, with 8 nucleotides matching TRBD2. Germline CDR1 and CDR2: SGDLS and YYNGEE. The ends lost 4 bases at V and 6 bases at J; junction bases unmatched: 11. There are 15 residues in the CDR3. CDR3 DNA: TGTGCCAGCAGCTCAGTGGTCGGGAGGGGTCAGACCCAGTACTTC. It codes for CASSSVVGRGQTQYF.